The entry that follows covers one TCR beta chain sequence. The antigen remains unidentified. This sample is drawn from a study of yellow fever vaccine responses in identical twins. The CDR3 is 16 amino acids. Trimming cost V 6 bases and J 6 bases; bases outside gene matches: 11. Germline CDR1 and CDR2: SNHLY and FYNNEI. Study outcomes and limitations: Reportedly, the T cell response mounted by twins to vaccine seemed partly convergent, partly personalized.

TCRdb re-called the RT-PCR reads with MiXCR, one entry per CDR3 protein. Here the sample spans about 14,000 distinct CDR3 sequences, 70% to 85% being singletons. Sequencing was performed on T cells from blood (PBMCs), unsorted or a sorted subset (not recorded which), taken before or after yellow fever vaccination (not recorded which). The J gene is TRBJ2-2, the V gene TRBV2; TRBD1 matches at 9 bases. The receptor comes from a woman aged 18-35 years who received the yellow fever vaccine. CDR3 nucleotides: TGTGCCAGCAGATCCACGGGACAGGGAGGATCCGGGGAGCTGTTTTTT. It is translated as CASRSTGQGGSGELFF.